The 23 T cell receptor beta chains presented below share a single source sample, sequenced in a study of shared clonotypes between healthy human individuals. Data came from immunoSEQ multiplex PCR; TCRdb stores just in-frame clones and leaves some out. The sample yields about 1.1 million clones, approximately 78% seen once. Sequencing was done on a sample of memory CD4+ T cells from PBMCs. Subset specified: CD45RA-negative fraction. These receptors were collected from a man aged 18 to 29 in good health. Some clones in this sample may be carry-over from other donors' samples.

This clone has only one observation. V and J are TRBV27 and TRBJ2-7; 7 nucleotides match TRBD1. Germline values: CDR1 MNHEY, CDR2 SMNVEV (reference sequence). The CDR3 runs to 17 residues. V gave up 3 bases and J gave up 2 bases; unmatched junction bases: 13. The CDR3 bases are TGTGCCAGCAGTTTGGGATGGGGACAGTATGAAGCCTACGAGCAGTACTTC. Protein: CASSLGWGQYEAYEQYF.

V and J are TRBV28 and TRBJ2-1, with 12 bases aligning to TRBD2. Per the germline V gene, CDR1 is MDHEN and CDR2 is SYDVKM. This CDR3 is built from 15 residues. J lost 16 bases, V lost 7 bases, and 17 bases had no gene match. The DNA of the CDR3 is TGTGCCAGCACTCTAGGGGGGCTAGCGGGAGGGCCTCCATTCTTC. The encoded protein is CASTLGGLAGGPPFF. Full variable domain (rest looked up from reference TRBV28 and TRBJ2-1): DVKVTQSSRYLVKRTGEKVFLECVQDMDHENMFWYRQDPGLGLRLIYFSYDVKMKEKGDIPEGYSVSREKKERFSLILESASTNQTSMYLCASTLGGLAGGPPFFGPGTRLTVL.

V is TRBV6-5 and J is TRBJ1-1; D unresolved. The germline V and J ends were trimmed by 8 bases and 6 bases, with 13 bases remaining between them. The CDR3 extends over 12 amino acids. Germline lookup yields CDR1 MNHEY and CDR2 SVGAGI. The CDR3 nucleotides are TGTGCCAGCGCCCATACCGGCGCTGAAGCTTTCTTT. This gives the protein CASAHTGAEAFF.

This rearrangement joins TRBV10-2 to TRBJ2-2; D call uncertain. Germline-derived CDR1 and CDR2 are WSHSY and SAAADI. V dropped 6 bases and J dropped 5 bases, with 13 bases sitting between them. CDR3 length: 14 residues. CDR3 protein: CASRLAYTTGELFF. The CDR3 DNA is TGCGCCAGCAGATTAGCTTACACGACCGGGGAGCTGTTTTTT.

This clone has a handful of counts. The chain is built from TRBV7-2 and TRBJ1-2; D gene unclear. V lost 1 base and J 6 bases, leaving 18 bases between the germline ends. Germline V lookup: CDR1 SGHTA, CDR2 FQGNSA. The CDR3 is made up of 16 amino acids. This CDR3 is CASSLERRPGGNGYTF. The DNA for the CDR3 is TGTGCCAGCAGCTTAGAAAGGCGCCCGGGAGGGAATGGCTACACCTTC.

This clone was counted between two and nine times. The CDR3 loop reads CASSILGGKTYNEQFF. In DNA, the CDR3 is TGTGCCAGTAGTATTTTGGGCGGGAAAACCTACAATGAGCAGTTCTTC. This chain joins TRBV19 and TRBJ2-1, with D perhaps matching TRBD2 (6 bases). The CDR3 has 16 residues. Germline V lookup: CDR1 LNHDA, CDR2 SQIVND (reference sequence). Trimming stripped 3 bases from V and 2 bases from J, with 14 bases between.

This rearrangement joins TRBV9 to TRBJ2-7; 7 nucleotides agree with TRBD2. Per germline, CDR1 SGDLS and CDR2 YYNGEE. Germline trimming cut 1 base from V and 2 bases from J; bases unmatched to any gene: 6. The CDR3 runs 15 residues. The CDR3 is CASSVMGAGPYEQYF. CDR3 bases: TGTGCCAGCAGCGTAATGGGAGCGGGACCCTACGAGCAGTACTTC.

This sequence joins TRBV5-6 and TRBJ1-2; weak D call: TRBD1 (6 bases). The CDR3 runs 15 residues. CDR1 and CDR2 (germline): SGHDT, YYEEEE. V was shortened by 4 bases and J by 2 bases, with 15 bases between the two germline ends. The CDR3 region is CASSKGGGRNYGYTF. The CDR3 DNA is TGTGCCAGCAGCAAGGGGGGAGGTCGGAACTATGGCTACACCTTC.

Only one count was recorded for this clone. Here the CDR3 omits its conserved ending phenylalanine or tryptophan, so a read error is the likely source. The J gene is TRBJ2-7, the V gene TRBV18; D is unclear. The CDR3 has 11 amino acids. V gave up 5 bases and J gave up 3 bases, with 5 bases separating them. Germline V gene data show CDR1 as KGHSH and CDR2 as LQKENI. CDR3 DNA: TGTGCCAGCTCATCCTACTACGAGCAGTACCTC. Protein product: CASSSYYEQYL.

V usage is TRBV28 and J usage is TRBJ2-5; tentatively, D is TRBD1 (6 bases). The germline V gene has CDR1 MDHEN and CDR2 SYDVKM. Between the trimmed V and J ends, which lost 8 bases and 13 bases, there was a span of 17 bases. CDR3 length: 11 residues. The CDR3 sequence is CASGDRDTGYF. CDR3 coding DNA: TGTGCCAGCGGGGACCGGGACACCGGGTACTTC.

The chain carries TRBV2 and TRBJ1-1, with a tentative D call TRBD1 (5 bases). The V end was cut by 2 bases, the J end by 7 bases, with 11 bases between. This CDR3 region has 13 residues. CDR1 SNHLY and CDR2 FYNNEI come from the germline V gene. CDR3 coding DNA: TGTGCCAGCAGTGAACAGGGATACGGTGAAGCTTTCTTT. It translates to CASSEQGYGEAFF.

This chain connects TRBV5-1 to TRBJ2-2, with a weak D call TRBD1 (5 bases). Trimming removed 6 bases from V and 5 bases from J, with 11 bases in between. This CDR3 spans 13 amino acids. The V gene's germline CDR1 is SGHRS and CDR2 YFSETQ. The CDR3 bases are TGCGCCAGCAACCCAGGGTCGACCGGGGAGCTGTTTTTT. Translated, it gives CASNPGSTGELFF.

This rearrangement joins TRBV7-2 to TRBJ2-3; 9 bases match TRBD2. CDR3 length: 15 amino acids. V dropped 1 base and J dropped 4; count of bases not matched to a gene: 3. Germline assignment: CDR1 SGHTA and CDR2 FQGNSA. The CDR3 region has the DNA TGTGCCAGCAGCTTAGACCTAGCGGGACCAGATACGCAGTATTTT. Translated, it gives CASSLDLAGPDTQYF.

The chain uses TRBV6-5 and TRBJ2-3; D assignment may be TRBD1 or TRBD2 (5 bases each). V was cut by 6 bases and J by 9 bases, with 19 bases left in between. Germline values: CDR1 MNHEY, CDR2 SVGAGI. There are 14 residues in the CDR3. The CDR3 region is CASRYKGRSHTQYF. The CDR3 coding sequence is TGTGCCAGCAGGTACAAGGGACGCTCTCACACGCAGTATTTT.

The sample holds one count of this clone. The J gene is TRBJ2-7, the V gene TRBV5-1; D is possibly TRBD2 (5 bases). Trimming left V 0 bases short and J 5 bases short, with 15 bases between. Per the germline V gene, CDR1 is SGHRS and CDR2 is YFSETQ. This CDR3 contains 15 residues. The CDR3 region is CASSLASGQFDEQYF. CDR3 DNA sequence: TGCGCCAGCAGCTTGGCCAGCGGCCAATTCGACGAGCAGTACTTC.

Only a few counts were recorded for this clone. The rearrangement joins TRBV5-1 to TRBJ2-1; D gene unclear. The CDR3 covers 13 residues. The germline V and J ends were trimmed by 4 bases and 8 bases, with 13 bases remaining between them. From germline, CDR1 is SGHRS and CDR2 YFSETQ. Here the CDR3 DNA reads TGCGCCAGCAGCCCGACGCGAGGCCATGAGCAGTTCTTC. Translating it yields CASSPTRGHEQFF. The complete variable domain, with remaining parts taken from reference TRBV5-1 and TRBJ2-1, reads KAGVTQTPRYLIKTRGQQVTLSCSPISGHRSVSWYQQTPGQGLQFLFEYFSETQRNKGNFPGRFSGRQFSNSRSEMNVSTLELGDSALYLCASSPTRGHEQFFGPGTRLTVL.

This clone was observed a single time. V gene TRBV4-1 combines with J gene TRBJ1-4, with 7 bases that match TRBD1. V lost 4 bases to trimming and J lost 5 bases; unmatched junction nucleotides: 4. Germline CDR1 MGHRA, CDR2 YSYEKL. This CDR3 is built from 14 residues. Here the CDR3 reads CASSPRGLNEKLFF. CDR3 coding DNA: TGCGCCAGCAGCCCTAGGGGGCTCAATGAAAAACTGTTTTTT.

The chain employs TRBV29-1 and TRBJ2-5; D may correspond to TRBD1 or TRBD2 (6 bases each). Trimming pared 7 bases from V and 3 bases from J, leaving 18 bases between. Germline CDR1 is SQVTM and CDR2 is ANQGSEA. The CDR3 totals 14 residues. CDR3 bases: TGCAGCGCGACTGAGGGGGGTTGGGAAGAGACCCAGTACTTC. Its translation: CSATEGGWEETQYF.

V is TRBV20-1 and J is TRBJ2-7; 7 nucleotides line up with TRBD2. Per the germline V gene, CDR1 is DFQATT and CDR2 is SNEGSKA (reference sequence). The CDR3 extends over 10 amino acids. V was clipped by 7 bases and J by 10 bases; unmatched bases: 7. The CDR3 reads CSGRRESQYF. The CDR3 nucleotides are TGCAGTGGACGGCGGGAGAGTCAGTACTTC.

CDR3 region: CASSQYGPVSPYSGNTIYF. The CDR3 DNA reads as TGCGCCAGCAGCCAGTACGGCCCGGTGTCGCCCTACTCTGGAAACACCATATATTTT. The chain joins TRBV4-1 to TRBJ1-3; no firm D call. Trimming took 3 bases from V and 0 from J, leaving 21 bases between them. The CDR3 totals 19 residues. Germline assignment: CDR1 MGHRA and CDR2 YSYEKL.

The rearrangement joins TRBV28 to TRBJ2-2; 11 bases match TRBD2. CDR1 is MDHEN and CDR2 is SYDVKM in the germline V gene. This CDR3 comprises 19 residues. V trimming: 2 bases; J trimming: 3 bases; junction bases outside the gene matches: 11. CDR3 amino acids: CASSLQSYTSGSYTGELFF. As DNA, the CDR3 is TGTGCCAGCAGTTTACAGTCATACACTAGCGGGAGTTACACCGGGGAGCTGTTTTTT. The entire variable domain, with the rest obtained from reference TRBV28 and TRBJ2-2, is as follows: DVKVTQSSRYLVKRTGEKVFLECVQDMDHENMFWYRQDPGLGLRLIYFSYDVKMKEKGDIPEGYSVSREKKERFSLILESASTNQTSMYLCASSLQSYTSGSYTGELFFGEGSRLTVL.

For this clone: The same CDR3 is also encoded by other DNA sequences in this sample. The chain recombines TRBV5-6 with TRBJ1-1; no clear D. Germline CDR1 SGHDT, CDR2 YYEEEE. The CDR3 is 14 residues long. V gave up 5 bases and J gave up 1 base, with 12 bases separating them. The CDR3 nucleotides read TGTGCCAGCAGTCGCGGACGGCGGAACACTGAAGCTTTCTTT. Translation: CASSRGRRNTEAFF.

The J gene is TRBJ1-1, the V gene TRBV7-9; D might be TRBD1 (5 bases). The germline V and J ends were trimmed by 3 bases and 5 bases, with 16 bases remaining between them. Germline CDR1 and CDR2: SEHNR and FQNEAQ (reference sequence). The CDR3 contains 15 residues. The CDR3 nucleotides are TGTGCCAGCAGCTTCCCTTCGGGGGGTGGTACTGAAGCTTTCTTT. This encodes CASSFPSGGGTEAFF.